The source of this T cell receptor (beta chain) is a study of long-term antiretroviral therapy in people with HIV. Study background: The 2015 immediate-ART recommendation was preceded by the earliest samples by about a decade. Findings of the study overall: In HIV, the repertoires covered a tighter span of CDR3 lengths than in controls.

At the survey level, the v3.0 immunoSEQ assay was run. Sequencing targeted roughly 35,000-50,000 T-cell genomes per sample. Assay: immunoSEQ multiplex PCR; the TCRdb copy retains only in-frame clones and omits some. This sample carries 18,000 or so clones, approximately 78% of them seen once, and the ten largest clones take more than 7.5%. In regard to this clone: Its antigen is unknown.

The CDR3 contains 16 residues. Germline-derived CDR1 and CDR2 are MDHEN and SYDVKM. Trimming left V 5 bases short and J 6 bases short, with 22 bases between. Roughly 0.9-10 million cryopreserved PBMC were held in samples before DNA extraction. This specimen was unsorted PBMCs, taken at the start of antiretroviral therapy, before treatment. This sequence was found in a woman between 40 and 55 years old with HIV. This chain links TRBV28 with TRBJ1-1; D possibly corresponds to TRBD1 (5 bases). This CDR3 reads CASSPQDSTLGAEAFF. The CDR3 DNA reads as TGTGCCAGCAGTCCTCAAGACAGTACCCTCGGGGCTGAAGCTTTCTTT.